The source of this TCR beta chain is a study of beta chain features in type 1 diabetes. Study as a whole: The samples had about 100,000,000 sorted cells examined in all.

A note on this clone: As yet, its antigen is unknown.

General observations from the study: VDJ junctions in type 1 diabetes patients carried more deletions and fewer insertions. Healthy donors had naive, central memory and Treg TCRB repertoires that appeared less similar than those seen among patients. All four CD4+ subsets of Type 1 diabetes patients contained TCRB CDR3s that were moderately but significantly shorter.

This CDR3 comprises 13 residues. Germline V gives CDR1 SGHRS, CDR2 YFSETQ. The V end lost 0 bases, the J end lost 6 bases, and 7 bases lay between the germline ends. The whole isolated RNA underwent reverse transcription, so sequencing captured expressed TCRB transcripts. Assay used: immunoSEQ multiplex PCR; TCRdb lists only in-frame clones, some missing. This table holds about 710,000 clones, roughly 13% found once. The chain employs TRBV5-1 and TRBJ2-1; no reliable D call. The sequence was obtained from a young man with type 1 diabetes. The specimen was naive CD4+ T cells from blood. CDR3 amino acids: CASSLGNPNEQFF. Written as DNA, the CDR3 is TGCGCCAGCAGCTTGGGAAACCCCAATGAGCAGTTCTTC.